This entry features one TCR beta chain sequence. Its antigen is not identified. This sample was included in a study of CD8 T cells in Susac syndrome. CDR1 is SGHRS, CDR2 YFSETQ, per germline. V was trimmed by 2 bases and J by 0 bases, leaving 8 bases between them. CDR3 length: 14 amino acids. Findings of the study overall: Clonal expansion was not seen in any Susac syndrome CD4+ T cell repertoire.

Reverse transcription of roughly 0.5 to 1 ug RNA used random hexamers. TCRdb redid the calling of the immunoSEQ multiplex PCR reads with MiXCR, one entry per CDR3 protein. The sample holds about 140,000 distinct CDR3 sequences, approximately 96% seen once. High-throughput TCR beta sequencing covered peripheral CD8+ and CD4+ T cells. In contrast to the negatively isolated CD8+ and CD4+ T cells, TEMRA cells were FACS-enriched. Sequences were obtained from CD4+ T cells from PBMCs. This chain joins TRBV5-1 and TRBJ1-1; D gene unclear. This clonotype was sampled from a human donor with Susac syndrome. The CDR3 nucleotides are TGCGCCAGCAGCTTTGGCTCAGTGAACACTGAAGCTTTCTTT. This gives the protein CASSFGSVNTEAFF.